This section outlines one TCR beta chain sequence together with its context. The data stem from a study of OX40 agonist ivuxolimab in advanced cancers. Germline trimming cut 7 bases from V and 5 bases from J; bases unmatched to any gene: 9. From germline, CDR1 is SQVTM and CDR2 ANQGSEA. There are 15 residues in the CDR3. Assay used: immunoSEQ multiplex PCR; TCRdb lists only in-frame clones, some missing. In the table there are roughly 120,000 clones, less than 95% of which are singletons. This specimen was CD4+ or CD8+ T cells sorted from blood, taken in a trial of the OX40 agonist ivuxolimab. The receptor was derived from an adult with an advanced solid tumor such as melanoma, head and neck, liver or kidney cancer. The rearrangement joins TRBV29-1 to TRBJ2-5; 14 bases map to TRBD2. The CDR3 nucleotides are TGCAGCGGGCAGGGGACTAGCGGGAGCAGGGAGACCCAGTACTTC. Translating gives CSGQGTSGSRETQYF.